These 29 T cell receptor beta chains came from one sample sequenced in a study of Tregs in tolerant kidney transplant recipients. Generated by immunoSEQ multiplex PCR, the TCRdb table keeps only in-frame clones and is missing some. The table shows approximately 30,000 clones, with about 79% occurring only once. Their antigen targets remain unknown. The sample comprised Tregs from blood cultured with allogeneic cells. Receptors were obtained from a human donor in good health.

The rearrangement links TRBV5-6 to TRBJ1-2; no reliable D call. From germline, CDR1 is SGHDT and CDR2 YYEEEE. Trimming cost V 0 bases and J 1 base, with 7 bases left between them. The CDR3 has 14 amino acids. The CDR3 region is CASSLERLNYGYTF. CDR3 sequence (DNA): TGTGCCAGCAGCTTGGAACGGCTTAACTATGGCTACACCTTC.

V gene TRBV19 combines with J gene TRBJ2-1; no clear D. Between the trimmed V and J ends, which lost 3 bases and 0 bases, there was a span of 9 bases. CDR3 size: 15 residues. The germline gives CDR1 LNHDA, CDR2 SQIVND (reference sequence). The chain's CDR3 is CASSIRLSSYNEQFF. CDR3 in DNA: TGTGCCAGTAGTATTAGGCTAAGCTCCTACAATGAGCAGTTCTTC.

This clone was seen a single time. The V call is TRBV12-5, the J call TRBJ2-2; D may match TRBD1 or TRBD2 (6 bases each). Between the trimmed V and J ends, which lost 7 bases and 4 bases, there was a span of 22 bases. CDR3 length: 17 amino acids. The V gene's germline CDR1 is LGHNT and CDR2 FRNRAP. The CDR3 region is CASETSGSGAPTGELFF. DNA for the CDR3: TGTGCTAGTGAAACTTCGGGATCGGGGGCACCCACCGGGGAGCTGTTTTTT.

The rearrangement uses TRBV6-5 and TRBJ2-7; no reliable D call. Trimming removed 6 bases from V and 3 bases from J, with 6 bases in between. The CDR3 spans 11 residues. Germline V gene sequence: CDR1 MNHEY, CDR2 SVGAGI. The CDR3 is CASRRIYEQYF. Written as DNA, the CDR3 is TGTGCCAGCAGACGGATCTACGAGCAGTACTTC.

This clone showed up just a few times. The chain couples TRBV5-5 to TRBJ2-3; D remains ambiguous. The CDR3 sequence is 14 residues long. Germline V gene lookup returns CDR1 SGHKS and CDR2 YYEKEE (reference sequence). V lost 4 bases, J lost 1 base, and 10 bases lay in between. CDR3 nucleotide sequence: TGTGCCAGCAGCCTATTACTGCGCACAGATACGCAGTATTTT. Translation gives CASSLLLRTDTQYF.

The J gene is TRBJ2-5, the V gene TRBV7-2; D is unresolved. The CDR3 contains 16 residues. Germline CDR1 and CDR2: SGHTA and FQGNSA. V lost 4 bases and J lost 5, with 20 bases in between. Here the CDR3 reads CASSSTGARRRETQYF. DNA of the CDR3: TGTGCCAGCAGCTCAACTGGAGCCCGGCGGCGGGAGACCCAGTACTTC.

The CDR3 nucleotides are TGTGCCAGCAGTTACTCCGGGACAGGGGGCGATACTGAAGCTTTCTTT. The encoded protein is CASSYSGTGGDTEAFF. The V call is TRBV6-6, the J call TRBJ1-1, with TRBD1 matching 12 bases. Looked up from germline, CDR1 is MNHNY and CDR2 is SVGAGI (reference sequence). The CDR3 covers 16 residues. The J segment lost 5 bases and the V segment lost 0 bases, leaving 4 bases of the junction unmatched.

This chain links TRBV9 with TRBJ1-1, with 7 bases lining up with TRBD1. This CDR3 has 14 residues. V was pared by 4 bases and J by 4 bases, with 7 bases of the junction left unmatched. The germline gives CDR1 SGDLS, CDR2 YYNGEE. The CDR3 bases are TGTGCCAGCAGCCTGACAGGGTCGAGCACTGAAGCTTTCTTT. Protein product: CASSLTGSSTEAFF.

This CDR3 reads CASSARGSGANVLTF. In nucleotides, the CDR3 is TGTGCCAGCAGCGCCCGCGGGTCTGGGGCCAACGTCCTGACTTTC. V gene TRBV9 combines with J gene TRBJ2-6; TRBD2 might be the D (5 bases). The CDR3 is 15 amino acids. V gave up 3 bases and J gave up 1 base, with 8 bases separating them. In germline, CDR1 is SGDLS, CDR2 YYNGEE.

V gene TRBV14 combines with J gene TRBJ2-2, with 9 positions matching TRBD2. The CDR3 extends over 16 amino acids. CDR1 is SGHDN, CDR2 FVKESK, per germline. Trimming cost V 3 bases and J 5 bases; bases outside gene matches: 7. Here the CDR3 DNA reads TGTGCCAGCAGCCACGTCCCGGGACTAGCAACCGGGGAGCTGTTTTTT. Translating gives CASSHVPGLATGELFF.

The J gene is TRBJ2-3, the V gene TRBV5-6; 9 bases map to TRBD2. Germline CDR1 and CDR2: SGHDT and YYEEEE. The CDR3 consists of 17 residues. V was pared by 1 base and J by 4 bases, with 10 bases of the junction left unmatched. In DNA, the CDR3 is TGTGCCAGCAGCTTGAACGGCGGGGGGGCCTATGCAGATACGCAGTATTTT. Protein product: CASSLNGGGAYADTQYF.

The rearrangement joins TRBV30 to TRBJ1-5; a possible D gene is TRBD1 (6 bases). Germline V gene data show CDR1 as GTSNPN and CDR2 as SVGIG (reference sequence). Trimming pared 0 bases from V and 3 bases from J, leaving 15 bases between. The CDR3 is made up of 16 amino acids. For the CDR3, the DNA is TGTGCCTGGAGTGTCAGGGGAGGGGGTTTCAATCAGCCCCAGCATTTT. Translation gives CAWSVRGGGFNQPQHF.

This chain uses TRBV11-3 with TRBJ1-1; D is undetermined. The CDR3 length is 14 residues. From germline, CDR1 is SGHNT and CDR2 YENEEA. Trimming took 5 bases from V and 10 from J, leaving 20 bases between them. CDR3 DNA sequence: TGTGCCAGCAGCCCTTCCCGGTCAGGCGGGCCAGCTTTCTTT. This translates into CASSPSRSGGPAFF.

V and J are TRBV5-1 and TRBJ2-3, with 9 positions matching TRBD1. The trim removed 4 bases at V and 6 bases at J, leaving 6 bases unmatched. CDR3 length equals 14 residues. The germline V gene encodes CDR1 SGHRS and CDR2 YFSETQ. CDR3 sequence: CASSAGTGKDTQYF. CDR3 nucleotides: TGCGCCAGCAGCGCGGGGACAGGGAAGGATACGCAGTATTTT.

This clone is judged medium-sized (0.01 to 0.1%). V usage is TRBV10-1 and J usage is TRBJ2-7; D is undetermined. Looked up from germline, CDR1 is WNHNN and CDR2 is SYGVQD (reference sequence). The CDR3 extends over 15 amino acids. V was pared by 0 bases and J by 0 bases, with 9 bases between. Here the CDR3 DNA reads TGCGCCAGCAGTGAGTCGGGCAGGCGCTCCTACGAGCAGTACTTC. This sequence encodes CASSESGRRSYEQYF.

V gene TRBV7-2 combines with J gene TRBJ2-1; D is undetermined. V was cut by 5 bases and J by 2 bases, with 7 bases left in between. This CDR3 spans 13 amino acids. From germline, CDR1 is SGHTA and CDR2 FQGNSA. The CDR3 spells CASSGSTYNEQFF. CDR3 sequence (DNA): TGTGCCAGCAGCGGAAGTACCTACAATGAGCAGTTCTTC.

The chain's CDR3 is CATARSGSRGLYEQYF. DNA for the CDR3: TGTGCCACGGCCCGTAGCGGGAGTAGGGGCCTCTACGAGCAGTACTTC. The V and J genes are TRBV10-3 and TRBJ2-7; 9 bases are shared with TRBD2. Germline values: CDR1 ENHRY, CDR2 SYGVKD. V shed 10 bases, J shed 3 bases, and the junction held 16 bases outside the gene matches. The CDR3 extends over 16 amino acids.

This clone was detected only a few times. The rearrangement uses TRBV6-4 and TRBJ1-2; possible D gene TRBD1, 5 bases. Per the germline V gene, CDR1 is MRHNA and CDR2 is SNTAGT. CDR3 length: 12 amino acids. V lost 6 bases, J lost 8 bases, and 13 bases lay in between. The CDR3 protein is CASRGEAKGYTF. DNA for the CDR3: TGTGCCAGCAGGGGGGAAGCGAAGGGCTACACCTTC.

The chain employs TRBV7-2 and TRBJ1-6; D unresolved. Germline values: CDR1 SGHTA, CDR2 FQGNSA. V was trimmed by 1 base and J by 0 bases, leaving 10 bases between them. The CDR3 consists of 17 residues. As DNA, the CDR3 is TGTGCCAGCAGCTTAGGGAGGGTGAGCTCCTATAATTCACCCCTCCACTTT. As protein: CASSLGRVSSYNSPLHF. Variable domain in full (rest from reference TRBV7-2 and TRBJ1-6): GAGVSQSPSNKVTEKGKDVELRCDPISGHTALYWYRQSLGQGLEFLIYFQGNSAPDKSGLPSDRFSAERTGGSVSTLTIQRTQQEDSAVYLCASSLGRVSSYNSPLHFGNGTRLTVT.

The rearrangement links TRBV6-5 to TRBJ1-6; possibly TRBD1 for D (6 bases). Germline loops: CDR1 MNHEY, CDR2 SVGAGI. V lost 9 bases, J lost 6 bases, and 18 bases lay in between. This CDR3 contains 15 residues. The CDR3 nucleotides read TGTGCCAGTGCCCCCTACAGGGTTTTTAATTCACCCCTCCACTTT. Amino acids: CASAPYRVFNSPLHF.

The gene calls are TRBV6-6 and TRBJ1-5; D call uncertain. CDR1 and CDR2 (germline): MNHNY, SVGAGI (reference sequence). The V end was cut by 0 bases, the J end by 5 bases, with 5 bases between. The CDR3 sequence is 13 residues long. DNA of the CDR3: TGTGCCAGCAGTTACTCTGGGCATCAGCCCCAGCATTTT. Translation gives CASSYSGHQPQHF.

This chain connects TRBV18 to TRBJ1-3, with D unresolved. This CDR3 is built from 14 residues. Germline V gene sequence: CDR1 KGHSH, CDR2 LQKENI. Trimming cost V 5 bases and J 3 bases, with 11 bases left between them. This chain's CDR3 is CASSNTGDGNTIYF. The CDR3, as DNA: TGTGCCAGCTCAAACACGGGCGATGGAAACACCATATATTTT.

This sequence joins TRBV27 and TRBJ1-4; the D gene is possibly TRBD1 (6 bases). Germline loops: CDR1 MNHEY, CDR2 SMNVEV (reference sequence). This CDR3 spans 14 amino acids. Trimming took off 5 bases at V and 14 bases at J, with 21 bases between the two ends. CDR3 DNA sequence: TGTGCCAGCAGTGCCCGGGCAAACAGGGTCGGCCTGTTTTTT. Translated: CASSARANRVGLFF.

In its sample, this clone was seen once. V gene TRBV10-3 combines with J gene TRBJ2-7; perhaps TRBD2 as D (7 bases). V lost 6 bases and J 0 bases, leaving 33 bases between the germline ends. CDR1 ENHRY and CDR2 SYGVKD come from the germline V gene. This CDR3 spans 21 amino acids. This CDR3 reads CAIRGGVLIWEKEGRSYEQYF. In nucleotides, the CDR3 is TGTGCCATCAGAGGGGGGGTGTTAATTTGGGAAAAGGAGGGTCGCTCCTACGAGCAGTACTTC.

V gene TRBV7-2 combines with J gene TRBJ1-1; 7 nucleotides line up with TRBD1. The CDR3 is 15 amino acids. The germline CDR1 and CDR2 sequences are SGHTA and FQGNSA. Trimming at V came to 5 bases and at J to 1 base, leaving 7 bases not matched to a gene. Here the CDR3 reads CASSPWTGWNTEAFF. The CDR3 nucleotides read TGTGCCAGCAGCCCTTGGACAGGTTGGAACACTGAAGCTTTCTTT. Together with reference TRBV7-2 and TRBJ1-1, the CDR3 gives the full variable domain: GAGVSQSPSNKVTEKGKDVELRCDPISGHTALYWYRQSLGQGLEFLIYFQGNSAPDKSGLPSDRFSAERTGGSVSTLTIQRTQQEDSAVYLCASSPWTGWNTEAFFGQGTRLTVV.

This clone is judged medium-sized. This sequence joins TRBV10-3 and TRBJ2-1; D is unclear. CDR1 is ENHRY and CDR2 is SYGVKD in the germline V gene. The CDR3 has 13 amino acids. Trimming removed 6 bases at V and 8 bases at J, with 14 bases between. The CDR3 is CAIRFRPDHEQFF. In DNA, the CDR3 is TGTGCCATCAGGTTCAGACCGGATCATGAGCAGTTCTTC.

CDR3 DNA sequence: TGCAGCCCGCTAGGGGGGAGGAGGGTTACGAGCGAGCAGTACTTC. Translation gives CSPLGGRRVTSEQYF. The chain employs TRBV29-1 and TRBJ2-7; D may correspond to TRBD1 or TRBD2 (6 bases each). This CDR3 spans 15 amino acids. Germline CDR1 reads SQVTM; CDR2 reads ANQGSEA. Trimming stripped 8 bases from V and 6 bases from J, with 26 bases between.

The chain employs TRBV6-6 and TRBJ2-7; TRBD2 is a possible D gene (6 bases). Germline-derived CDR1 and CDR2 are MNHNY and SVGAGI (reference sequence). Trimming shortened V by 5 bases and J by 5 bases, and 16 bases separated the two germline ends. The CDR3 spans 14 residues. CDR3 protein: CASSLGGVGHEQYF. The CDR3 nucleotides read TGTGCCAGCAGTCTTGGAGGGGTAGGCCACGAGCAGTACTTC.

The V gene is TRBV6-5, the J gene TRBJ2-4, with D hard to call. Germline V gene sequence: CDR1 MNHEY, CDR2 SVGAGI. Trimming stripped 5 bases from V and 0 bases from J, with 5 bases between. The length of the CDR3 is 13 residues. The CDR3 sequence: CASSRLAKNIQYF. CDR3 in DNA: TGTGCCAGCAGTCGTCTAGCCAAAAACATTCAGTACTTC.